Presented here are 28 T cell receptor beta chains from one specimen sequenced in a study of T cells in Graves' hyperthyroidism and ophthalmopathy. The source material, RNA transcripts, was used to amplify TCR beta CDR3 regions. First-round RT-PCR targeting the TCR CDR3 was performed with the HTBI primer set. TCRdb reanalysed the multiplex PCR reads using MiXCR and keeps one entry per CDR3 protein. The sample consists of 270,000 or so distinct CDR3 sequences, roughly 15% of them appearing once. The source material was blood. The receptors derive from a woman in her forties or fifties with Graves' hyperthyroidism that later progressed to Graves' ophthalmopathy.

The table lists this clonotype with a count of one. Possible read error: a much larger clone is one base away. The CDR3 does not close with the conserved phenylalanine or tryptophan, likely indicating a read error. The chain joins TRBV6-1 to TRBJ2-5; 8 nucleotides agree with TRBD1. This CDR3 spans 15 amino acids. J lost 1 base, V lost 8 bases, and 9 bases had no gene match. The germline CDR1 and CDR2 sequences are MNHNS and SASEGT. DNA for the CDR3: TGTGCCAGCTTTTCGTCCGGGACAGGCCAAGAGACCCAGTACTCC. Residues: CASFSSGTGQETQYS.

The chain uses TRBV7-6 and TRBJ2-2; tentatively, D is TRBD2 (6 bases). The CDR3 has 17 residues. The germline V and J ends were trimmed by 5 bases and 5 bases, with 21 bases remaining between them. CDR1 and CDR2 from the germline V gene are SGHVS and FNYEAQ. In nucleotides, the CDR3 is TGTGCCAGCAGCCCGTCTCGCAAGGGAGGTCCAACCGGGGAGCTGTTTTTT. Amino acids: CASSPSRKGGPTGELFF.

This clonotype came up many times. The chain couples TRBV29-1 to TRBJ2-7, with a weak D call TRBD2 (6 bases). This CDR3 is built from 14 residues. V lost 6 bases and J lost 0, with 15 bases in between. Germline loops: CDR1 SQVTM, CDR2 ANQGSEA. CDR3 nucleotides: TGCAGCGTCGCTCTCTACGGGAGCTCCTACGAGCAGTACTTC. This sequence encodes CSVALYGSSYEQYF.

The CDR3 loop reads CASSPRGAFGPQHF. In nucleotides, the CDR3 is TGCGCCAGCAGCCCGAGGGGGGCATTTGGGCCCCAGCATTTT. The chain employs TRBV4-1 and TRBJ1-5; perhaps TRBD1 as D (6 bases). There are 14 residues in the CDR3. Trimming removed 4 bases at V and 9 bases at J, with 16 bases between. The germline CDR1 and CDR2 sequences are MGHRA and YSYEKL.

This clonotype was counted ten times or more. This chain links TRBV11-2 with TRBJ1-1, with unresolved D. Trimming took off 7 bases at V and 0 bases at J, with 9 bases between the two ends. CDR3 length equals 13 residues. Germline-derived CDR1 and CDR2 are SGHAT and FQNNGV. In DNA form, the CDR3 reads TGTGCCAGCAAAACGGAGATGAACACTGAAGCTTTCTTT. Amino acids: CASKTEMNTEAFF.

This clonotype was seen a few times. The gene calls are TRBV20-1 and TRBJ2-1; 13 nucleotides line up with TRBD2. The CDR3 loop spans 15 amino acids. Per the germline V gene, CDR1 is DFQATT and CDR2 is SNEGSKA (reference sequence). J was trimmed by 5 bases and V by 8 bases; bases with no gene match: 9. The CDR3: CSSPTSGRHHNEQFF. The CDR3 DNA reads TGCAGTTCCCCGACTAGCGGGAGGCACCACAATGAGCAGTTCTTC.

Written as DNA, the CDR3 is TGTGCCAGCAGCTTAGGGGCTAACAATCAGCCCCAGCATTTT. Translated, it gives CASSLGANNQPQHF. The chain joins TRBV11-2 to TRBJ1-5; D is ambiguous. The CDR3 has 14 residues. The V gene's germline CDR1 is SGHAT and CDR2 FQNNGV. The ends were cut back, 1 base at V and 3 bases at J, with 7 bases in the middle.

This clonotype showed up many times. The chain joins TRBV6-6 to TRBJ1-1, with a possible D match to TRBD1 (5 bases). There are 14 residues in the CDR3. Germline assignment: CDR1 MNHNY and CDR2 SVGAGI (reference sequence). V lost 1 base to trimming and J lost 4 bases, with 10 bases between them. In DNA form, the CDR3 reads TGTGCCAGCAGTTACTATGGGGGTTTCACTGAAGCTTTCTTT. It yields the protein CASSYYGGFTEAFF.

This clonotype was counted many times. CDR3 nucleotides: TGTGCCAGCAGTTATTCGAGGACAGGGGGTAGAAGGCAGTACTTC. This codes for CASSYSRTGGRRQYF. The chain uses TRBV6-9 and TRBJ2-7; 10 nucleotides match TRBD1. With 0 bases clipped from V and 9 bases from J, the junction kept 8 bases outside the gene matches. CDR3 length: 15 amino acids. CDR1 and CDR2 from the germline V gene are MNHGY and SVAAGI.

The chain couples TRBV5-1 to TRBJ2-2, with 7 bases identical to TRBD2. Unmatched junction bases numbered 4, after V lost 0 bases and J lost 5 bases. Looked up from germline, CDR1 is SGHRS and CDR2 is YFSETQ. The CDR3 covers 15 residues. The CDR3 DNA reads as TGCGCCAGCAGCTTGGAGGGGACTACAACCGGGGAGCTGTTTTTT. It specifies CASSLEGTTTGELFF. The full variable domain, in which reference TRBV5-1 and TRBJ2-2 provide the parts outside the CDR3, is KAGVTQTPRYLIKTRGQQVTLSCSPISGHRSVSWYQQTPGQGLQFLFEYFSETQRNKGNFPGRFSGRQFSNSRSEMNVSTLELGDSALYLCASSLEGTTTGELFFGEGSRLTVL.

In its sample, this clonotype was seen many times. The rearrangement links TRBV28 to TRBJ1-2; TRBD1 matches 9 bases. V dropped 5 bases and J dropped 2; count of bases not matched to a gene: 6. Germline-derived CDR1 and CDR2 are MDHEN and SYDVKM. This CDR3 spans 15 amino acids. CDR3 sequence reads: CASSTTGTGNYGYTF. The CDR3 DNA is TGTGCCAGCAGTACCACGGGGACAGGGAACTATGGCTACACCTTC.

The gene calls are TRBV24-1 and TRBJ2-1; D is perhaps TRBD2 (6 bases). CDR1 KGHDR and CDR2 SFDVKD come from the germline V gene. This CDR3 has 12 amino acids. The V end was cut by 9 bases, the J end by 8 bases, with 13 bases between. DNA for the CDR3: TGTGCCACCTCGACTAGTCGTGATGAGCAGTTCTTC. This codes for CATSTSRDEQFF.

Comments on this clonotype: This clone may be a read error of a much larger clone one base away. The CDR3 does not end in the conserved phenylalanine or tryptophan, so this is likely a read error. The chain recombines TRBV5-1 with TRBJ2-2, with 7 bases matching TRBD1. V lost 2 bases, J lost 6 bases, and 7 bases stayed unmatched. The CDR3 is 15 amino acids. CDR1 is SGHRS, CDR2 YFSETQ, per germline. The CDR3 spells CASSFSPTGAGELFS. The DNA of the CDR3 is TGCGCCAGCAGCTTTTCACCAACAGGGGCCGGGGAGCTGTTTTCT.

On this clonotype itself: This sequence may be a read error, since a much larger clone differs from it by one base. The chain combines TRBV5-1 with TRBJ2-1; a possible D gene is TRBD2 (6 bases). Germline loops: CDR1 SGHRS, CDR2 YFSETQ. The CDR3 is 14 amino acids. The CDR3 here is CANSLGSGYNEQFF. The CDR3 DNA reads as TGCGCCAACAGCTTGGGAAGCGGGTACAATGAGCAGTTCTTC.

This clonotype occurred many times. This chain links TRBV27 with TRBJ1-5, with no clear D. Trimming removed 0 bases at V and 1 base at J, with 4 bases between. This CDR3 spans 14 amino acids. CDR1 is MNHEY, CDR2 SMNVEV, per germline (reference sequence). The CDR3 is CASSLSPSNQPQHF. CDR3 nucleotide sequence: TGTGCCAGCAGTTTATCCCCCAGCAATCAGCCCCAGCATTTT.

The sample holds many counts of this clonotype. The chain links TRBV7-3 to TRBJ2-3, with TRBD2 identical over 16 bases. The CDR3 runs 17 residues. V was pared by 4 bases and J by 1 base, with 2 bases of the junction left unmatched. Looked up from germline, CDR1 is SGHTA and CDR2 is FQGTGA. The CDR3: CASSSGLAGGGTDTQYF. The CDR3 bases are TGTGCCAGCAGCTCGGGACTAGCGGGAGGGGGCACAGATACGCAGTATTTT.

This clonotype has at least ten counts. The chain recombines TRBV18 with TRBJ2-7, with D perhaps assigned TRBD1 or TRBD2 (5 bases each). Trimming removed 4 bases at V and 0 bases at J, with 10 bases between. CDR1 KGHSH and CDR2 LQKENI come from the germline V gene. CDR3 length equals 14 residues. The CDR3 spells CASSRDQSSYEQYF. The CDR3 DNA reads TGTGCCAGCTCACGGGACCAAAGCTCCTACGAGCAGTACTTC.

This clonotype was detected only a few times. A read error may be the cause here, since a much bigger clone is one base away. V is TRBV7-7 and J is TRBJ2-3; D is unresolved. The CDR3 spans 14 residues. In germline, CDR1 is SSHAT, CDR2 FNYEAQ (reference sequence). CDR3 nucleotides: TGTGCTAGCAGTCCCATCTTGGGCACAGATACGCAGTATTTT. Encoded protein: CASSPILGTDTQYF. The full variable domain, completed using reference TRBV7-7 and TRBJ2-3, is GAGVSQSPRYKVTKRGQDVTLRCDPISSHATLYWYQQALGQGPEFLTYFNYEAQPDKSGLPSDRFSAERPEGSISTLTIQRTEQRDSAMYRCASSPILGTDTQYFGPGTRLTVL.

This clonotype has ten or more counts. The V call is TRBV7-3, the J call TRBJ2-3; possible D gene TRBD2, 7 bases. Trimming took off 8 bases at V and 4 bases at J, with 19 bases between the two ends. CDR3 length: 15 residues. Germline V gives CDR1 SGHTA, CDR2 FQGTGA. The chain's CDR3 is CASGVGGVSPDTQYF. CDR3 DNA: TGTGCCAGCGGCGTAGGGGGGGTTTCCCCAGATACGCAGTATTTT.

The rearrangement joins TRBV5-1 to TRBJ2-5; possible D gene TRBD1, 6 bases. This CDR3 spans 14 amino acids. Trimming removed 5 bases from V and 1 base from J, with 12 bases in between. CDR1 is SGHRS, CDR2 YFSETQ, per germline. The CDR3, as DNA: TGCGCCAGCAGTCCACAGGGACCCCAAGAGACCCAGTACTTC. The encoded protein is CASSPQGPQETQYF.

Many counts were recorded for this clonotype. The chain has TRBV11-2 and TRBJ2-7, with 7 positions matching TRBD1. The ends lost 0 bases at V and 3 bases at J; junction bases unmatched: 11. CDR1 is SGHAT and CDR2 is FQNNGV in the germline V gene. The CDR3 spans 17 residues. The CDR3: CASSLELVGQFIYEQYF. CDR3 DNA sequence: TGTGCCAGCAGCTTAGAGTTGGTGGGACAGTTCATCTACGAGCAGTACTTC.

The table lists this clonotype with many counts. V is TRBV6-1 and J is TRBJ2-1; a possible D gene is TRBD2 (5 bases). CDR1 is MNHNS, CDR2 SASEGT, per germline. This CDR3 has 16 amino acids. V was clipped by 4 bases and J by 2 bases, with 15 bases between them. CDR3: CASSGLTSFPYNEQFF. In DNA form, the CDR3 reads TGTGCCAGCAGTGGATTAACTAGTTTCCCCTACAATGAGCAGTTCTTC.

This chain links TRBV12-3 or TRBV12-4 with TRBJ1-1; D remains unclear. The CDR3 has 15 amino acids. V was trimmed by 6 bases and J by 1 base, leaving 15 bases between them. CDR3 loop: CASRPRPTQNTEAFF. CDR3 DNA: TGTGCCAGCAGGCCACGACCGACACAGAACACTGAAGCTTTCTTT.

This clonotype came up many times. The V call is TRBV5-8, the J call TRBJ2-3; D unresolved. The CDR3 loop spans 14 amino acids. Trimming shortened V by 3 bases and J by 7 bases, and 15 bases separated the two germline ends. From germline, CDR1 is SGHTS and CDR2 YDEGEE. CDR3 bases: TGTGCCAGCAGCTGCTTCTGGACGAGGCATACGCAGTATTTT. Translation gives CASSCFWTRHTQYF.

The rearrangement uses TRBV6-5 and TRBJ1-1, with no clear D. The CDR3 totals 13 residues. V lost 0 bases and J 2 bases, leaving 4 bases between the germline ends. Germline V lookup: CDR1 MNHEY, CDR2 SVGAGI. DNA for the CDR3: TGTGCCAGCAGTTACTCAGACAACACTGAAGCTTTCTTT. Protein sequence: CASSYSDNTEAFF.

The table lists this clonotype with a count of one. This sequence joins TRBV12-3 or TRBV12-4 and TRBJ1-5; the D is unclear. The V and J ends lost 6 bases and 1 base respectively, with 10 bases between them. This CDR3 is built from 14 residues. The CDR3 spells CASSPLSSNQPQHF. Written as DNA, the CDR3 is TGTGCCAGCAGCCCCCTCTCGAGCAATCAGCCCCAGCATTTT.

This clonotype was recorded many times. The chain links TRBV2 to TRBJ2-5, with unresolved D. This CDR3 is built from 12 residues. The V end lost 10 bases, the J end lost 5 bases, and 14 bases lay between the germline ends. Germline assignment: CDR1 SNHLY and CDR2 FYNNEI. CDR3: CATQPTGETQYF. CDR3 coding DNA: TGTGCCACCCAGCCCACCGGGGAGACCCAGTACTTC.

This clonotype was observed at least ten times. The chain couples TRBV6-1 to TRBJ2-7; 7 bases are shared with TRBD2. V trimming: 6 bases; J trimming: 2 bases; junction bases outside the gene matches: 7. This CDR3 comprises 14 residues. Germline V CDR1 and CDR2: MNHNS, SASEGT. The CDR3 region is CASRPGGSTYEQYF. CDR3 sequence (DNA): TGTGCCAGCAGACCCGGCGGGAGCACCTACGAGCAGTACTTC.